The sequence of this T cell receptor (beta chain) was determined in a study of T cell responses to AZD1222 COVID-19 vaccine. Sequencing used immunoSEQ multiplex PCR; TCRdb keeps in-frame clones, though not all of them. There are around 95,000 clones in the sample; around 89% occur only once, and about 1.8% lies in the top ten. CDR3 size: 11 residues. Trimming took off 6 bases at V and 8 bases at J, with 10 bases between the two ends. Germline CDR1 and CDR2: MNHNY and SVGAGI (reference sequence). The input for sequencing was peripheral blood, taken on day 0 of AZD1222 vaccination. The genes are TRBV6-6 and TRBJ1-1; unclear D gene. The sequence came from an adult in good health. The CDR3 spells CASRYGPEAFF. In DNA, the CDR3 is TGTGCCAGCAGGTACGGGCCCGAAGCTTTCTTT.